The present T cell receptor beta chain was sequenced within a study of blood T cell repertoires in COVID-19 (dated by TCRdb to about 2020). Turning to the overall study: Samples from collaborators originated in the United States, Italy and Spain and spanned both the acute and convalescent phases of COVID-19. Where available, HLA class I and class II types were obtained from metadata supplied by the sample provider rather than from assay-based typing. The repertoires were made available in a free public database intended to serve as a resource for research on the immune response to SARS-CoV-2. Sample metadata almost always included a de-identified subject ID, COVID-19 status, age in years and sex. Subjects who had been exposed to COVID-19, were actively infected with it, or had recovered from it provided the deeply sampled blood TCRbeta repertoires that made up the dataset. The samples were drawn from two sources: the first 160 participants of the ongoing ImmuneRACE study, and 1,000 to 1,500 subjects contributed by 6 global collaborators. The material from the prospective study consisted of cDNA or gDNA derived from T cells, B-cell-depleted T cells, or PBMCs.

What the research found in general, with its limitations: The amount of clinical and demographic metadata varied by source and participant and was provided uncurated.

Collaborating institutions collected whole blood in K2EDTA tubes following their own protocols. For TCRbeta analysis, collaborators shipped samples as frozen whole blood, isolated PBMCs, or DNA extracted from either of those sample types. For this clone: What antigen it recognizes has not been identified. Per-base qualities were not stored, and no clone one base away is much larger.

Sequences SGHRS (CDR1) and YFSETQ (CDR2) are obtained from the germline V gene. The CDR3 sequence holds 16 residues, the cysteine and phenylalanine included. Just CDR3 DNA is preserved here, 48 bases in frame from base 1. Trimmed from V: 5 bases; trimmed from J: 7 bases; junction bases lacking a gene match: 9. TCRbeta CDR3 regions were amplified from genomic DNA by means of the immunoSEQ Assay, a bias-controlled multiplex PCR. As for the authors' bioinformatics: Within the assay, amplification of reference gene primers was used to estimate how many nucleated cells each sample contained. To quantify the absolute abundance of each unique TCRbeta CDR3 rearrangement, sequence reads were collapsed and filtered. For each sample, productive Simpson clonality was calculated as the square root of Simpson's diversity index over productive rearrangements. TCRdb took over this immuneACCESS table, retaining in-frame rearrangements with V and J assigned. Such tables are incomplete; in checked studies, under half of the missing clones stem from an unresolved V gene, and the remainder is unexplained. V, J and clone size were drawn from that table, and D and trimming were deduced from the DNA. The sample contains around 250,000 clones, approximately 82% of them found a single time. The ten most abundant clones make up roughly 8.8% of the sample.

The sequenced sample consisted of peripheral blood. The receptor comes from a man aged 40-55 years with active or convalescent COVID-19. The sequence joins TRBV5-1 to TRBJ2-1, and 13 junctional nucleotides match TRBD2. CDR3 protein: CASRTGTSGVKNEQFF. Here is the DNA: TGCGCCAGCAGAACCGGGACTAGCGGGGTCAAAAATGAGCAGTTCTTC.